The text below deals with one T cell receptor beta chain. The antigen is undetermined. The primer mix had 60 Vbeta and 13 Jbeta primers. Assay used: immunoSEQ multiplex PCR; TCRdb lists only in-frame clones, some missing. The sample has some 180,000 clones; 65% to 90% are singletons. These data belong to a study of cytomegalovirus exposure and HLA in healthy donors. Turning to the study itself: Early release data held some 80 million unique TCRs from HLA-typed donors.

CDR3 length equals 16 residues. V was pared by 0 bases and J by 3 bases, with 15 bases between. CDR1 SGHNT and CDR2 YENEEA come from the germline V gene. Study findings and constraints: Later examination showed HLA-associated TCR beta chains had greater clonal expansion than equally common others.

The source material was PBMCs. The source is a girl aged 2 to 9 in good health and CMV-seropositive. The chain combines TRBV11-3 with TRBJ2-7, with TRBD1 as a possible D gene (6 bases). The chain's CDR3 is CASSLEPLGGNYEQYF. The CDR3 DNA reads as TGTGCCAGCAGCTTAGAACCCCTAGGGGGAAACTACGAGCAGTACTTC.